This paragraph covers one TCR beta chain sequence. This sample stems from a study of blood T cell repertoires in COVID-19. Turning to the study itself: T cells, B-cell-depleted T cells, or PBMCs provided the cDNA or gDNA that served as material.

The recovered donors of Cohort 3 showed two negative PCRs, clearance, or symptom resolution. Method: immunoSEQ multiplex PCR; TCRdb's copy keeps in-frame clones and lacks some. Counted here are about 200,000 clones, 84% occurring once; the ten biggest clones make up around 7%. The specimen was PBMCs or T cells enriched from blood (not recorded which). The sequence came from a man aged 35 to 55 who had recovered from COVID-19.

The CDR3 nucleotides are TGTGCCAGCAGGGGGGGACAGCCGAACACTGAAGCTTTCTTT. Its protein is CASRGGQPNTEAFF. This chain joins TRBV9 and TRBJ1-1; TRBD1 agrees at 7 bases. The length of the CDR3 is 14 residues. Losses at the gene ends were 5 bases for V and 1 base for J; bases not matched to a gene: 5. The V gene's germline CDR1 is SGDLS and CDR2 YYNGEE.